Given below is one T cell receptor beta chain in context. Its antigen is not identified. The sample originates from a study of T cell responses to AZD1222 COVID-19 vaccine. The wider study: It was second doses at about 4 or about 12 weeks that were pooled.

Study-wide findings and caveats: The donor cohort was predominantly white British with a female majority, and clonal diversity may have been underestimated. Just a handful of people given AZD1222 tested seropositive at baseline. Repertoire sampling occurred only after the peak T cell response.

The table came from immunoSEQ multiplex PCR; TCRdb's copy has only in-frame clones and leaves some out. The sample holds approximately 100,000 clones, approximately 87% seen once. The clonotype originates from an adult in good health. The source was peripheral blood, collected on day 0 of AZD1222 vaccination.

The CDR3 loop reads CASSQRDTQYF. CDR3 sequence (DNA): TGTGCCAGCAGCCAACGGGATACGCAGTATTTT. The gene calls are TRBV7-6 and TRBJ2-3; D is uncertain. V was cut by 5 bases and J by 6 bases, with 6 bases left in between. CDR1 and CDR2 from the germline V gene are SGHVS and FNYEAQ. The CDR3 length is 11 residues. The variable domain in full, with the rest retrieved from reference TRBV7-6 and TRBJ2-3, is GAGVSQSPRYKVTKRGQDVALRCDPISGHVSLYWYRQALGQGPEFLTYFNYEAQQDKSGLPNDRFSAERPEGSISTLTIQRTEQRDSAMYRCASSQRDTQYFGPGTRLTVL.